This section outlines one TCR beta chain sequence together with its context. Per the original methods: How many nucleated cells were present was estimated from reference gene primer amplification. The repertoire was sequenced with immunoSEQ multiplex PCR; TCRdb's copy has only in-frame clones and lacks some. The V and J calls and clone size are taken from that table; D and trimming were inferred from the DNA. The sample carries roughly 260,000 clones, about 91% recorded once. The data derive from a study of blood T cell repertoires in COVID-19. Study in general: The analysed material was cDNA or gDNA that came from T cells, B-cell-depleted T cells, or PBMCs.

Seattle cases were enrolled at active infection and followed longitudinally. CDR1 MNHEY and CDR2 SVGAGI come from the germline V gene. Trimming took off 1 base at V and 1 base at J, with 7 bases between the two ends. The CDR3 length is 14 residues. The receptor comes from a person aged 18-30 years with COVID-19, enrolled during active disease. Source material: peripheral blood. This chain uses TRBV6-5 with TRBJ1-1; the D is unclear. The CDR3 reads CASSYFSSNTEAFF. The CDR3 DNA is TGTGCCAGCAGTTACTTTTCATCGAACACTGAAGCTTTCTTT.